These T cell receptor beta chains were read from a single sample in a study of patients and donors after allogeneic stem cell transplantation. TCRdb fed the RT-PCR reads into MiXCR, producing one record per CDR3 protein. Here the sample spans about a million distinct CDR3 sequences, around 17% being singletons. Input material: blood, either unsorted or a sorted T cell fraction (not recorded which). The source is a human donor who was either an allogeneic HSCT recipient or a stem cell or donor lymphocyte infusion donor (not recorded which). It is not recorded whose cells these are; they may come from a transplant donor. CDR3s include the opening cysteine and the closing phenylalanine or tryptophan. The D gene is left open where the match is weak. Not every row has a clone size; where given, it reads once, few, many or a size class.

size,V,D,J,length,DNA,CDR3
-,TRBV24-1,TRBD2,TRBJ2-3,14,TGTGCCACCAGCCCGCTAGCGGACACAGATACGCAGTATTTT,CATSPLADTDTQYF
few,TRBV12-3/TRBV12-4,-,TRBJ1-1,16,TGTGCCCTCCGCCCCAGGAGGGGGGGGGACGAAACTGAAGCTTTCTTT,CALRPRRGGDETEAFF
-,TRBV2,TRBD2,TRBJ2-1,16,TGTGCCAGCAGTGAAGGACTAGCGGGAGCATGGGATGAGCAGTTCTTC,CASSEGLAGAWDEQFF
-,TRBV7-9,-,TRBJ2-7,16,TGTGCCAGCAGCCCTAGGGGCGGGACAATATCCTACGAGCAGTACTTC,CASSPRGGTISYEQYF
-,TRBV7-2,-,TRBJ1-1,14,TGTGCCAGCAGAGCAGGGATGTTGAACACTGAAGCTTTCTTT,CASRAGMLNTEAFF
-,TRBV5-1,-,TRBJ2-1,15,TGCGCCAGCAGCTTGGTGCCTCTCTCGGGTGATGAGCAGTTCTTC,CASSLVPLSGDEQFF
-,TRBV11-3,TRBD2,TRBJ2-5,15,TGTGCCAGCAGCTCACCTCTAGCGGTCCAAGAGACCCAGTACTTC,CASSSPLAVQETQYF
-,TRBV18,-,TRBJ1-2,15,TGTGCCAGCTCAACCGCCACAGGACAGCCCTATGGCTACACCTTC,CASSTATGQPYGYTF
few,TRBV6-2/TRBV6-3,-,TRBJ2-3,12,TGTGCCAGCAGTTACGACCGAGATACGCAGTATTTT,CASSYDRDTQYF
few,TRBV4-2,TRBD1,TRBJ1-1,16,TGTGCCAGCAGCGAGCCGTGGACAGGGGGCAGAACTGAAGCTTTCTTT,CASSEPWTGGRTEAFF
few,TRBV4-2,TRBD2,TRBJ2-1,16,TGTGCCAGCAGCCGTGAGAGACTAGCGGGATACAATGAGCAGTTCTTC,CASSRERLAGYNEQFF
-,TRBV6-1,-,TRBJ2-3,13,TGTGCCACATCGAGGGGGGGCACAGATACGCAGTATTTT,CATSRGGTDTQYF
few,TRBV9,-,TRBJ2-2,14,TGTGCCAGCAGCGAGACGCCGAACACCGGGGAGCTGTTTTTT,CASSETPNTGELFF
-,TRBV3-1,-,TRBJ2-1,11,TGTGCCAGCAGCCAAGTTGGGGAGCAGTTCTTC,CASSQVGEQFF